Here is one TCR beta chain with its context. Its matching antigen is unknown. The iRepertoire nested amplicon-rescue multiplex PCR amplified TCR alpha and beta CDR3s from RNA. For one-step reverse transcription and amplification, about 90-450 ng of tissue mRNA or PBMC total RNA was used. One entry per CDR3 protein, called by TCRdb with MiXCR from the multiplex PCR reads. The sample lists roughly 130,000 distinct CDR3 sequences, 24% occurring once. The data are from a study of glioma-infiltrating T cells. Overall study findings and caveats: CDR3 overlap between tissue and blood was very small. Gliomas, especially low-grade, showed above-expected tissue-blood divergence; non-neoplastic patients showed below.

This CDR3 spans 14 amino acids. Trimming cost V 3 bases and J 4 bases, with 11 bases left between them. Germline lookup yields CDR1 MRHNA and CDR2 SNTAGT. The receptor comes from a human donor with low-grade glioma or glioblastoma, undergoing nonglioma brain surgery, or in good health (not recorded which). The chain has TRBV6-4 and TRBJ2-3, with D unresolved. The specimen was glioma tissue, nonneoplastic brain tissue, or PBMCs (not recorded which). The CDR3 loop is CASSERSSADTQYF. The DNA of the CDR3 is TGTGCCAGCAGTGAACGGTCAAGCGCAGATACGCAGTATTTT.